This T cell receptor beta chain was identified in a study of T-cell memory formation after mild COVID-19. Study findings and constraints: Day 15 to 85 contracting clones showed balanced CD4/CD8; day 15 to 37 expanders favored CD4+. Day 37-peaking second-wave clones had unconfirmed SARS-CoV-2 specificity.

This CDR3 region has 15 residues. The germline V gene encodes CDR1 SGHKS and CDR2 YYEKEE (reference sequence). V lost 0 bases and J 9 bases, leaving 16 bases between the germline ends. TCR alpha and TCR beta cDNA libraries carrying sample barcodes and UMIs were produced by 5'RACE using constant-segment primers. Using its own MiXCR run on the 5' RACE reads, TCRdb lists one record per CDR3 protein. The data contain 100,000 to 150,000 distinct CDR3 sequences, roughly 6.2% of them singletons. This clonotype was counted at least ten times. The antigen remains unidentified. This TCR was recovered from an adult woman who had mild COVID-19 (a few samples of this study predate the infection). Cell type and time point are not known. Sequenced sample: PBMCs or a T cell subset sorted from them (not recorded which). This chain joins TRBV5-5 and TRBJ2-1, with D perhaps TRBD2 (5 bases). The CDR3 spells CASSLEVAGLREQFF. CDR3 nucleotides: TGTGCCAGCAGCTTGGAAGTCGCCGGACTCCGTGAGCAGTTCTTC. The variable domain in full, with the rest retrieved from reference TRBV5-5 and TRBJ2-1, is DAGVTQSPTHLIKTRGQQVTLRCSPISGHKSVSWYQQVLGQGPQFIFQYYEKEERGRGNFPDRFSARQFPNYSSELNVNALLLGDSALYLCASSLEVAGLREQFFGPGTRLTVL.